This paragraph covers one T cell receptor (beta chain) sequence. Its matching antigen is unknown. The assay was immunoSEQ multiplex PCR, and TCRdb's table has in-frame clones only and misses some. Of about 110,000 clones detected, over 75% appear once; the ten largest clones hold 3% to 3.5%. The data belong to a study of cytomegalovirus exposure and HLA in healthy donors. The CDR3 spans 14 residues. V lost 4 bases and J lost 4; bases outside the gene matches: 7. Germline-derived CDR1 and CDR2 are SGHRS and YFSETQ. Study results and limitations: Cytomegalovirus association was listed for 164 TCR beta chains. Cytomegalovirus status, reportedly, was diagnosed with high specificity and sensitivity by the classifier.

The chain carries TRBV5-1 and TRBJ2-5; 7 nucleotides line up with TRBD1. Sequenced material: PBMCs. This clonotype originated in a young woman in good health and CMV-seronegative. The CDR3 spells CASSLTGSIETQYF. The CDR3 coding sequence is TGCGCCAGCAGCCTGACAGGGTCAATAGAGACCCAGTACTTC.